A single sample gave rise to the 23 T cell receptor beta chains below, sequenced in a study of shared clonotypes between healthy human individuals. The table came from immunoSEQ multiplex PCR; TCRdb's copy has only in-frame clones and leaves some out. The sample yields about 600,000 clones, about 80% seen once. The sample taken for sequencing was PBMCs. These receptors originate from a woman between 40 and 50 years old in good health. Some clones in this sample may be carry-over from other donors' samples.

This clone was seen a few times. J is TRBJ2-1 and V is TRBV10-3, with D perhaps matching TRBD2 (5 bases). Trimming removed 3 bases at V and 8 bases at J, with 11 bases between. Germline loops: CDR1 ENHRY, CDR2 SYGVKD. The CDR3 length is 13 residues. CDR3 coding DNA: TGTGCCATCAGTGATCTAGCAAACGATGAGCAGTTCTTC. Its translation: CAISDLANDEQFF.

The chain joins TRBV7-2 to TRBJ2-3; tentative D call: TRBD2 (5 bases). V gave up 5 bases and J gave up 5 bases, with 11 bases separating them. Germline V lookup: CDR1 SGHTA, CDR2 FQGNSA. This CDR3 has 13 residues. CDR3 DNA: TGTGCCAGCAGCGATGGACTTGGAGATACGCAGTATTTT. It encodes CASSDGLGDTQYF.

This clone was observed a few times. The V gene is TRBV5-6, the J gene TRBJ2-3; D is perhaps TRBD2 (6 bases). Trimming stripped 6 bases from V and 1 base from J, with 15 bases between. The CDR3 is 15 amino acids. The germline V gene encodes CDR1 SGHDT and CDR2 YYEEEE. Written as DNA, the CDR3 is TGTGCCAGCAACCTCCAGGGAGGTGGCACAGATACGCAGTATTTT. Translated: CASNLQGGGTDTQYF.

The chain uses TRBV30 and TRBJ2-5, with 9 nucleotides matching TRBD2. The length of the CDR3 is 12 residues. Germline values: CDR1 GTSNPN, CDR2 SVGIG (reference sequence). The ends lost 8 bases at V and 7 bases at J; junction bases unmatched: 8. The CDR3 is CARSGRRGTQYF. CDR3 nucleotide sequence: TGTGCCCGTAGCGGGAGACGGGGGACCCAGTACTTC.

This clone showed up many times. The genes are TRBV14 and TRBJ2-1; tentatively, D is TRBD1 (5 bases). CDR3 length: 17 residues. Germline V lookup: CDR1 SGHDN, CDR2 FVKESK. V lost 4 bases and J 6 bases, leaving 22 bases between the germline ends. CDR3 nucleotide sequence: TGTGCCAGCAGCCCATCCCGGTGGGGCACTCGAGCCAATGAGCAGTTCTTC. As protein: CASSPSRWGTRANEQFF.

The chain recombines TRBV27 with TRBJ2-1; D gene ambiguous. Trimming pared 5 bases from V and 0 bases from J, leaving 11 bases between. The germline V gene encodes CDR1 MNHEY and CDR2 SMNVEV (reference sequence). CDR3 length equals 15 residues. CDR3 loop: CASSPNFYSYNEQFF. The CDR3 DNA follows: TGTGCCAGCAGTCCCAACTTTTACTCCTACAATGAGCAGTTCTTC.

V is TRBV27 and J is TRBJ2-1, with D perhaps TRBD1 (6 bases). V was cut by 4 bases and J by 2 bases, with 15 bases left in between. The CDR3 loop spans 16 amino acids. Germline CDR1 MNHEY, CDR2 SMNVEV (reference sequence). Written as DNA, the CDR3 is TGTGCCAGCAGTTGGGATGGCAGGGGACCCTACAATGAGCAGTTCTTC. Translated: CASSWDGRGPYNEQFF.

The V and J genes are TRBV19 and TRBJ2-7, with TRBD2 matching over 12 bases. Germline CDR1 and CDR2: LNHDA and SQIVND (reference sequence). Unmatched junction bases numbered 4, after V lost 1 base and J lost 6 bases. This CDR3 spans 15 amino acids. CDR3 region: CASSIALAGGLEQYF. CDR3 DNA sequence: TGTGCCAGTAGTATAGCCCTAGCGGGGGGGCTCGAGCAGTACTTC.

This clone has just one count. The chain combines TRBV6-5 with TRBJ2-3, with D possibly being TRBD2 (6 bases). The CDR3 is made up of 15 amino acids. V gave up 5 bases and J gave up 1 base, with 13 bases separating them. CDR1 is MNHEY and CDR2 is SVGAGI in the germline V gene. The CDR3 loop reads CASSLSGPGTDTQYF. Written as DNA, the CDR3 is TGTGCCAGCAGTCTTAGCGGCCCAGGCACAGATACGCAGTATTTT.

This chain connects TRBV15 to TRBJ2-6; D is perhaps TRBD2 (6 bases). Germline lookup yields CDR1 LNHNV and CDR2 YYDKDF (reference sequence). The CDR3 length is 17 residues. V dropped 1 base and J dropped 0 bases, with 10 bases sitting between them. The CDR3 region is CATSRGVGSSGANVLTF. The CDR3 region has the DNA TGTGCCACCAGCAGAGGGGTCGGGAGCTCTGGGGCCAACGTCCTGACTTTC.

CDR3 region: CASSLQTGQETQYF. CDR3 DNA sequence: TGTGCCAGCAGCCTCCAGACAGGGCAAGAGACCCAGTACTTC. This chain uses TRBV7-2 with TRBJ2-5; 7 nucleotides match TRBD1. Unmatched junction bases numbered 5, after V lost 5 bases and J lost 2 bases. The CDR3 totals 14 residues. The germline CDR1 and CDR2 sequences are SGHTA and FQGNSA.

The chain is built from TRBV28 and TRBJ2-7, with a possible D match to TRBD2 (6 bases). Per the germline V gene, CDR1 is MDHEN and CDR2 is SYDVKM. With 6 bases removed from V and 4 bases from J, the gap between germline ends came to 10 bases. The CDR3 is 12 residues long. The CDR3: CASRPSAYEQYF. The CDR3 DNA follows: TGTGCCAGCAGACCTAGCGCTTACGAGCAGTACTTC. Full variable domain (missing parts from reference TRBV28 and TRBJ2-7): DVKVTQSSRYLVKRTGEKVFLECVQDMDHENMFWYRQDPGLGLRLIYFSYDVKMKEKGDIPEGYSVSREKKERFSLILESASTNQTSMYLCASRPSAYEQYFGPGTRLTVT.

V is TRBV5-1 and J is TRBJ2-3, with 10 positions matching TRBD1. After removal of 4 bases from V and 7 bases from J, the junction contained 9 bases not matched to a gene. Germline V gene data show CDR1 as SGHRS and CDR2 as YFSETQ. This CDR3 comprises 15 residues. The CDR3 bases are TGCGCCAGCAGCCGCGGACAGGGGGGATTCAATACGCAGTATTTT. Amino acids: CASSRGQGGFNTQYF.

This clone was recorded only once. The chain links TRBV10-3 to TRBJ2-2, with 9 bases fitting TRBD2. The CDR3 covers 16 residues. V lost 9 bases to trimming and J lost 4 bases; unmatched junction nucleotides: 12. The germline V gene encodes CDR1 ENHRY and CDR2 SYGVKD. This CDR3 reads CAIRGNGTSFTGELFF. In DNA form, the CDR3 reads TGTGCCATACGCGGGAATGGGACTAGCTTCACCGGGGAGCTGTTTTTT.

V gene TRBV5-1 combines with J gene TRBJ2-6; D gene unclear. The CDR3 runs 14 residues. V lost 3 bases, J lost 0 bases, and 4 bases lay in between. Germline lookup yields CDR1 SGHRS and CDR2 YFSETQ. The CDR3 bases are TGCGCCAGCAGCTATAACTCTGGGGCCAACGTCCTGACTTTC. It yields the protein CASSYNSGANVLTF.

The chain recombines TRBV6-1 with TRBJ2-2; 10 bases are shared with TRBD1. The CDR3 sequence is 15 residues long. V gave up 6 bases and J gave up 3 bases; unmatched junction bases: 4. Looked up from germline, CDR1 is MNHNS and CDR2 is SASEGT. CDR3 residues: CASSRDRGYTGELFF. The CDR3 DNA reads TGTGCCAGCAGCCGGGACAGGGGATACACCGGGGAGCTGTTTTTT.

Note on this clone: The same CDR3 is also encoded by other DNA sequences in this sample. The CDR3 is CATSRDRGYEQYF. DNA of the CDR3: TGTGCCACCAGCAGAGATCGGGGATACGAGCAGTACTTC. This chain joins TRBV15 and TRBJ2-7, with D maybe TRBD2 (5 bases). V was cut by 0 bases and J by 4 bases, with 7 bases left in between. CDR3 length: 13 amino acids. CDR1 is LNHNV, CDR2 YYDKDF, per germline (reference sequence).

This chain connects TRBV7-6 to TRBJ2-7; D not certain. Trimming pared 4 bases from V and 4 bases from J, leaving 17 bases between. This CDR3 spans 15 amino acids. The germline CDR1 and CDR2 sequences are SGHVS and FNYEAQ. This CDR3 is CASSSGFGDGYEQYF. The CDR3, as DNA: TGTGCCAGCAGCTCCGGGTTTGGGGATGGATACGAGCAGTACTTC.

The rearrangement joins TRBV6-1 to TRBJ1-5; 8 nucleotides align to TRBD1. V gave up 4 bases and J gave up 5 bases; unmatched junction bases: 7. The CDR3 contains 15 residues. CDR1 is MNHNS and CDR2 is SASEGT in the germline V gene. Written as DNA, the CDR3 is TGTGCCAGCAGTGCGACAGGGGTGGAGTATCAGCCCCAGCATTTT. Protein: CASSATGVEYQPQHF.

The CDR3 spells CASEGTGQETQYF. The CDR3 nucleotides read TGTGCCAGTGAGGGGACAGGGCAAGAGACCCAGTACTTC. The chain combines TRBV19 with TRBJ2-5, with TRBD1 matching 9 bases. From germline, CDR1 is LNHDA and CDR2 SQIVND (reference sequence). Germline trimming cut 8 bases from V and 2 bases from J; bases unmatched to any gene: 3. This CDR3 has 13 amino acids.

This clone has only one observation. V is TRBV13 and J is TRBJ1-1, with 11 bases fitting TRBD1. Per germline, CDR1 PRHDT and CDR2 FYEKMQ (reference sequence). V trimming: 5 bases; J trimming: 3 bases; junction bases outside the gene matches: 8. The CDR3 has 16 residues. DNA of the CDR3: TGTGCCAGCAGCGAAAACGGACAGGGGGCGCACACTGAAGCTTTCTTT. Translation gives CASSENGQGAHTEAFF.

The chain carries TRBV29-1 and TRBJ2-2; 8 positions match TRBD1. The CDR3 loop spans 14 amino acids. Germline CDR1 SQVTM, CDR2 ANQGSEA. J lost 7 bases, V lost 3 bases, and 7 bases had no gene match. The CDR3 DNA is TGCAGCGTTGACAGACAGGGGAAAGGCGGGGAGCTGTTTTTT. Translation: CSVDRQGKGGELFF.

This chain connects TRBV2 to TRBJ2-7; 11 bases agree with TRBD2. Germline assignment: CDR1 SNHLY and CDR2 FYNNEI. The J segment lost 3 bases and the V segment lost 9 bases, leaving 10 bases of the junction unmatched. This CDR3 contains 15 residues. The CDR3 loop is CASGILAGEIYEQYF. The CDR3 DNA reads TGTGCCAGTGGCATACTAGCGGGAGAGATCTACGAGCAGTACTTC. Full variable domain (rest looked up from reference TRBV2 and TRBJ2-7): EPEVTQTPSHQVTQMGQEVILRCVPISNHLYFYWYRQILGQKVEFLVSFYNNEISEKSEIFDDQFSVERPDGSNFTLKIRSTKLEDSAMYFCASGILAGEIYEQYFGPGTRLTVT.